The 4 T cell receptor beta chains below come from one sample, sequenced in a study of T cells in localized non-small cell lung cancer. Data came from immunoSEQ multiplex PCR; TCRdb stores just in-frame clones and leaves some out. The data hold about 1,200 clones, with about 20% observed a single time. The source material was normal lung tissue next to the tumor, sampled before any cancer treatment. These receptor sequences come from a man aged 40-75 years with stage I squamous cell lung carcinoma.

The CDR3 DNA follows: TGTGCCAGTAGTATAAATCCAAAGGGGGCCAGAAATTCACCCCTCCACTTT. Translated, it gives CASSINPKGARNSPLHF. The chain couples TRBV19 to TRBJ1-6; the match to TRBD1 covers 7 bases. The CDR3 is 17 residues long. Per germline, CDR1 LNHDA and CDR2 SQIVND (reference sequence). Trimming took 2 bases from V and 7 from J; bases not matched to a gene: 11.

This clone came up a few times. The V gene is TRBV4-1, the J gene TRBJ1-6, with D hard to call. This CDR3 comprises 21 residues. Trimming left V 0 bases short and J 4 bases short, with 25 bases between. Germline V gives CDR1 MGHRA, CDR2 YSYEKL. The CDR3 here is CASSQDFLRADSLFYNSPLHF. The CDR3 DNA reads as TGCGCCAGCAGCCAAGATTTCTTACGTGCCGACTCCCTATTTTATAATTCACCCCTCCACTTT.

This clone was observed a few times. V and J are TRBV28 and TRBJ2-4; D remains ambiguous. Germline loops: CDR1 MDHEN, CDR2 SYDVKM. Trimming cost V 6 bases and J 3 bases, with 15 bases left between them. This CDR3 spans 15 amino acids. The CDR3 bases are TGTGCCAGCAGCCCGGCCCCAGAGGACAAAAACATTCAGTACTTC. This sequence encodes CASSPAPEDKNIQYF.

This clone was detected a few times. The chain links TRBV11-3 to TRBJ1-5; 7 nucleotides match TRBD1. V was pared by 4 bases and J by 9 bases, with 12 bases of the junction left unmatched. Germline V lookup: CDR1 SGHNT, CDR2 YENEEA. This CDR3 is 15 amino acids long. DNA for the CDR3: TGTGCCAGCAGCTACGGGGGACAGATCCAAGGGCCCCAGCATTTT. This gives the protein CASSYGGQIQGPQHF.